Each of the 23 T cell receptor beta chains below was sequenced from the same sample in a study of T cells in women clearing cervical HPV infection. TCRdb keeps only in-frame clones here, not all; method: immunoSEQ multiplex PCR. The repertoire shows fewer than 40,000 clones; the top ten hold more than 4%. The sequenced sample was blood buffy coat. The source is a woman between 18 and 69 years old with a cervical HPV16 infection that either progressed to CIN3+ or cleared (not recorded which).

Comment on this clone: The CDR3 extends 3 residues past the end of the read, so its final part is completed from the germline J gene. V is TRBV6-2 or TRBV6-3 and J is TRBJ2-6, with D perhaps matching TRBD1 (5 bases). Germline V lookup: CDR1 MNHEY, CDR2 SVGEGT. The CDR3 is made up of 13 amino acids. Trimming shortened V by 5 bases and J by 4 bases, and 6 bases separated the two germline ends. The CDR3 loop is CASSRTGANVLTF. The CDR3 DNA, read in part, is TGTGCCAGCAGTCGGACAGGGGCCAACGTC.

CDR3 bases read: TGTGCCAGCCTGGGGGACAGGGTTAAGAACACTGAA. Translation: CASLGDRVKNTE. The full CDR3 protein is CASLGDRVKNTEAFF. The chain combines TRBV2 with TRBJ1-1, with 9 bases matching TRBD1. The sequenced fragment ends 3 residues before the CDR3 boundary, so the rest is inferred from the germline J gene. The CDR3 loop spans 15 amino acids. The V gene end was trimmed by 8 bases and the J gene end by 1 base; junction bases not matched to a gene: 8. Germline V gene sequence: CDR1 SNHLY, CDR2 FYNNEI. The whole variable domain, filled in from reference TRBV2 and TRBJ1-1, reads EPEVTQTPSHQVTQMGQEVILRCVPISNHLYFYWYRQILGQKVEFLVSFYNNEISEKSEIFDDQFSVERPDGSNFTLKIRSTKLEDSAMYFCASLGDRVKNTEAFFGQGTRLTVV.

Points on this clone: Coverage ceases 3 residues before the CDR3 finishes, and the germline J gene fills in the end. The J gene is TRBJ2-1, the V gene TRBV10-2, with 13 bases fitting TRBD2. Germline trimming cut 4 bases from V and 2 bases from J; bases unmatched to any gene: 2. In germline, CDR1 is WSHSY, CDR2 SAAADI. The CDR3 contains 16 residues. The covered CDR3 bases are TGCGCCAGCAGTGCCGGACTAGCGGGAGCCTACAATGAG. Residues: CASSAGLAGAYNE. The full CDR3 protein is CASSAGLAGAYNEQFF.

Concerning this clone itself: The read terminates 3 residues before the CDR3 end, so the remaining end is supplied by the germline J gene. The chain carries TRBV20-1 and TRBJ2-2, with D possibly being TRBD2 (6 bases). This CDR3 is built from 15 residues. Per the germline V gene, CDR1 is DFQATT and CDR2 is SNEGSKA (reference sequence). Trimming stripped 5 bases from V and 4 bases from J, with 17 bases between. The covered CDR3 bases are TGCAGTGCTTCCCCCGGGACTTCCAGCACCGGGGAG. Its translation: CSASPGTSSTGE. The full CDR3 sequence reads CSASPGTSSTGELFF.

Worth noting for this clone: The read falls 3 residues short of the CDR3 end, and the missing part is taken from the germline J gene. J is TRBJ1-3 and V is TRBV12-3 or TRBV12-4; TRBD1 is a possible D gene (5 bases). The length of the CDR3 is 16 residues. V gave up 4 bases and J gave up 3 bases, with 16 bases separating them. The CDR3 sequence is CASSSPGGAHGNTIYF. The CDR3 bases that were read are TGTGCCAGCAGTTCCCCGGGAGGGGCGCATGGAAACACC.

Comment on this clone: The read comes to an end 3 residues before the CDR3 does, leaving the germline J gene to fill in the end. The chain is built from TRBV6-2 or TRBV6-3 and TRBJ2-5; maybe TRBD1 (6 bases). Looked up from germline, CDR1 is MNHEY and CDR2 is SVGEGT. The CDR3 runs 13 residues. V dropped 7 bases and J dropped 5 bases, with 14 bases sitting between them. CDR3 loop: CASTNRARETQYF. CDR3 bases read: TGTGCCAGCACCAACAGGGCCCGGGAGACC.

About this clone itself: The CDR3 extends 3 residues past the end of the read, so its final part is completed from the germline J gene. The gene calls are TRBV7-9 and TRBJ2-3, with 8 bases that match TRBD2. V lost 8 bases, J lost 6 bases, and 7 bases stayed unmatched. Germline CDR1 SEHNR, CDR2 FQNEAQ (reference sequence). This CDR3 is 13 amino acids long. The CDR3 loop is CASGLSGGDTQYF. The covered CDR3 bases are TGTGCCAGCGGCCTCAGCGGGGGCGATACG. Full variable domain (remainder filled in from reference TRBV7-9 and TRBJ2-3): DTGVSQNPRHKITKRGQNVTFRCDPISEHNRLYWYRQTLGQGPEFLTYFQNEAQLEKSRLLSDRFSAERPKGSFSTLEIQRTEQGDSAMYLCASGLSGGDTQYFGPGTRLTVL.

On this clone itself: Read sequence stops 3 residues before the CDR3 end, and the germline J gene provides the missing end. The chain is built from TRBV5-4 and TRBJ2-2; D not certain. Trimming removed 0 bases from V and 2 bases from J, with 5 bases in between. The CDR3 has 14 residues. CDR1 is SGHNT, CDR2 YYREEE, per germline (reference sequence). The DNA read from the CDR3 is TGTGCCAGCAGCTTGGGTCTCAACACCGGGGAG. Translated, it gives CASSLGLNTGE. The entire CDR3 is CASSLGLNTGELFF.

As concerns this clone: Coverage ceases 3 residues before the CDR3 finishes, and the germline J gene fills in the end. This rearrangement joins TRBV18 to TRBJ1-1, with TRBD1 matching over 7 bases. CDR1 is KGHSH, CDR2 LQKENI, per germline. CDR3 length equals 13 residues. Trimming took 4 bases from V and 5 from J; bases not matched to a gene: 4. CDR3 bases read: TGTGCCAGCTCACAGGGGGCGGGAACTGAA. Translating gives CASSQGAGTE. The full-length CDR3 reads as CASSQGAGTEAFF.

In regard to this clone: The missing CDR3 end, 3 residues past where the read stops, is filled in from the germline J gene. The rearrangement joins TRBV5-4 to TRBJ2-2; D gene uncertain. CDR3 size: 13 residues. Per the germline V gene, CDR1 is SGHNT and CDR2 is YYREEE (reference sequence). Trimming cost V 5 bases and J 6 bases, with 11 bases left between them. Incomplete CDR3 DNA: TGTGCCAGCAGAGGGCAGGTCGCCGGGGAG. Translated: CASRGQVAGE. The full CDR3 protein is CASRGQVAGELFF.

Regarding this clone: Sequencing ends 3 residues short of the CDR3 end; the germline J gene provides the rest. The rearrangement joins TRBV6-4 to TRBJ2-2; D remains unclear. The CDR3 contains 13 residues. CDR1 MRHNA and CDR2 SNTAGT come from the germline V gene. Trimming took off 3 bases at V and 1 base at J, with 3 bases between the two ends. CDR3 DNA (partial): TGTGCCAGCAGTGAAGGGAACACCGGGGAG. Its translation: CASSEGNTGE. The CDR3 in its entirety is CASSEGNTGELFF.

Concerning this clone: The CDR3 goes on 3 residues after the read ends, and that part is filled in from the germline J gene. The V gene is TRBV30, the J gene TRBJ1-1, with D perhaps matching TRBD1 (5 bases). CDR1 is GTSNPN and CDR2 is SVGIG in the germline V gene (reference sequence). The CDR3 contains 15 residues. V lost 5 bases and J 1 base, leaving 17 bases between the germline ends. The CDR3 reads CAWVPIRRGNTEAFF. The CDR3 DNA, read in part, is TGTGCCTGGGTTCCGATTAGGAGGGGGAACACTGAA. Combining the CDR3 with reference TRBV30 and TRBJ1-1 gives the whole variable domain SQTIHQWPATLVQPVGSPLSLECTVEGTSNPNLYWYRQAAGRGLQLLFYSVGIGQISSEVPQNLSASRPQDRQFILSSKKLLLSDSGFYLCAWVPIRRGNTEAFFGQGTRLTVV.

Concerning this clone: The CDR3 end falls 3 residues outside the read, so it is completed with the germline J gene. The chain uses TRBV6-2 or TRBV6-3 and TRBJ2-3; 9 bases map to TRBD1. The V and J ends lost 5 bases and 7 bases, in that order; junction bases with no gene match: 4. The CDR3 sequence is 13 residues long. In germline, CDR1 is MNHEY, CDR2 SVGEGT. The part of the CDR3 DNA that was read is TGTGCCAGCAGTCCACAGGGGGCAAATACG. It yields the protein CASSPQGANT. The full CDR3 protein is CASSPQGANTQYF.

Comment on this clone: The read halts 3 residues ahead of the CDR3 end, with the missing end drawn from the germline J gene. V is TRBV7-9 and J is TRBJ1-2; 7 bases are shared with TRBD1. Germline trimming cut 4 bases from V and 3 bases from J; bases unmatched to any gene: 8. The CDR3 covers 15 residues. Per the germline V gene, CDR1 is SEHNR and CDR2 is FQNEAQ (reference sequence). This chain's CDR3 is CASSSGQAPYYGYTF. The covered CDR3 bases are TGTGCCAGCAGCTCCGGACAGGCCCCCTACTATGGC.

Incomplete CDR3 DNA: TGCAGCGTTAGGGGGGGTAGGGGATTCTCCTACAATGAG. Protein product: CSVRGGRGFSYNE. The CDR3 as a whole reads CSVRGGRGFSYNEQFF. This chain connects TRBV29-1 to TRBJ2-1, with D possibly being TRBD2 (7 bases). The missing CDR3 end, 3 residues past where the read stops, is filled in from the germline J gene. V dropped 5 bases and J dropped 0 bases, with 17 bases sitting between them. CDR1 and CDR2 (germline): SQVTM, ANQGSEA. The CDR3 extends over 16 amino acids.

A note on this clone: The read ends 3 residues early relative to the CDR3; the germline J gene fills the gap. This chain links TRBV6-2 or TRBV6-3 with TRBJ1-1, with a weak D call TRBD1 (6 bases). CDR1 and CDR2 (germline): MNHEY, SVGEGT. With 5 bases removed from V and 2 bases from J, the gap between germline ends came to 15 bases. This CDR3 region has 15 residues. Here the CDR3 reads CASSRPMTGNTEAFF. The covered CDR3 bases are TGTGCCAGCAGTCGCCCCATGACAGGAAACACTGAA.

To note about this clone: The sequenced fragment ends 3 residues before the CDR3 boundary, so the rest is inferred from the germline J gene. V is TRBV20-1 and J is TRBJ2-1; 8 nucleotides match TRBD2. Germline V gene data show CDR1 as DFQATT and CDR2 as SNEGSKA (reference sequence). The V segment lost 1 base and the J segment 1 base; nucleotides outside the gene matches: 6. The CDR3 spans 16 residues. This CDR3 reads CSARVVAGFSYNEQFF. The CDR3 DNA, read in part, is TGCAGTGCTAGAGTCGTAGCGGGGTTTTCCTACAATGAG.

The chain's CDR3 is CASSLQGNNSPLHF. Partial CDR3 DNA: TGTGCCAGCAGCCTACAGGGCAATAATTCACCC. The gene calls are TRBV7-3 and TRBJ1-6, with a tentative D call TRBD1 (6 bases). The read falls 3 residues short of the CDR3 end, and the missing part is taken from the germline J gene. The CDR3 sequence is 14 residues long. Trimming cost V 5 bases and J 5 bases, with 10 bases left between them. Germline CDR1 and CDR2: SGHTA and FQGTGA.

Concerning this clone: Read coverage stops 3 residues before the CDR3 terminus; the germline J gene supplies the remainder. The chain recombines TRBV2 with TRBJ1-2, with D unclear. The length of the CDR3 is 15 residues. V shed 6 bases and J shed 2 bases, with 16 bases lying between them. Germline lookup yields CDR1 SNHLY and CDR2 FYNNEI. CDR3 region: CASRPDARANYGYTF. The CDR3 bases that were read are TGTGCCAGCAGGCCAGACGCAAGGGCGAACTATGGC.

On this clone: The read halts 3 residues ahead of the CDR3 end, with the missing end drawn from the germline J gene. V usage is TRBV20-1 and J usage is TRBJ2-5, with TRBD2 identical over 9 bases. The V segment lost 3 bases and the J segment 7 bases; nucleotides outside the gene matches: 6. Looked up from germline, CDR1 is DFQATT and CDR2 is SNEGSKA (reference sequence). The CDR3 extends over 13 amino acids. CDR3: CSASLAGSRTQYF. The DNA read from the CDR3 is TGCAGTGCTAGTCTAGCGGGGTCCAGGACC.

CDR3 residues: CASSPGGGLSYNEQFF. The DNA read from the CDR3 is TGCGCCAGCAGCCCCGGCGGGGGCTTATCCTACAATGAG. The rearrangement links TRBV5-1 to TRBJ2-1; tentative D call: TRBD2 (7 bases). The CDR3 is cut off 3 residues early in the read; its end comes from the germline J gene. Trimming stripped 4 bases from V and 1 base from J, with 15 bases between. This CDR3 has 16 residues. Germline CDR1 and CDR2: SGHRS and YFSETQ.

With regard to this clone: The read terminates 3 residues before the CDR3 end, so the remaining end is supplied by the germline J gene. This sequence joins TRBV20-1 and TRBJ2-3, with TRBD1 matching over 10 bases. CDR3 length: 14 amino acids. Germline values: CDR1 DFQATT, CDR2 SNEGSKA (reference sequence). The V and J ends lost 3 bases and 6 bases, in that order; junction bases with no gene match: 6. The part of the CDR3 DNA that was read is TGCAGTGCTAGGGGACAGGGGTCGAGGGATACG. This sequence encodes CSARGQGSRDT. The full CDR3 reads CSARGQGSRDTQYF.

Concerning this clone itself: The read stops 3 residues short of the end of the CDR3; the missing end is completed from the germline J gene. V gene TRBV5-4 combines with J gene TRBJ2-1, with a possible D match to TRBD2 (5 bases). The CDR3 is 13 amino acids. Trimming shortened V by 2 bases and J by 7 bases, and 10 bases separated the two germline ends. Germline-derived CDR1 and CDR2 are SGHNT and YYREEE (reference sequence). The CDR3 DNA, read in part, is TGTGCCAGCAGCTTAGTAGCGCTTAATGAG. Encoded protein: CASSLVALNE. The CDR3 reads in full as CASSLVALNEQFF.